These 30 T cell receptor beta chains originate from one sample sequenced in a study of type 1 regulatory T cells. Findings and limits, study-wide: Tr1 cells had a more restricted TCR repertoire than non-Tr1 cells.

TCRdb re-analysed the reads in MiXCR, keeping a single row per CDR3 protein. This sample has about 71,000 distinct CDR3 sequences, with around 20% found just once. What these receptors recognize is not known. Material: cultured type 1 regulatory T (Tr1) cells, either the whole culture or a sorted fraction (not recorded which). These receptors were taken from a human donor in good health.

This clonotype was detected a few times. J is TRBJ2-5 and V is TRBV18; no reliable D call. V was pared by 6 bases and J by 5 bases, with 13 bases between. The germline CDR1 and CDR2 sequences are KGHSH and LQKENI. The CDR3 covers 13 residues. CDR3 DNA: TGTGCCAGCTCCCCAAAGATGGCGGAGACCCAGTACTTC. Its protein is CASSPKMAETQYF.

The chain couples TRBV20-1 to TRBJ2-5, with D tentatively TRBD1 (6 bases). V lost 3 bases and J lost 4, with 9 bases in between. The CDR3 extends over 12 amino acids. Germline CDR1 DFQATT, CDR2 SNEGSKA (reference sequence). The CDR3 loop reads CSARPGAETQYF. CDR3 in DNA: TGCAGTGCTAGGCCAGGGGCAGAGACCCAGTACTTC.

This clonotype was seen at least ten times. The chain couples TRBV20-1 to TRBJ2-5, with 11 bases that match TRBD2. V lost 2 bases and J lost 0; bases outside the gene matches: 11. The CDR3 covers 18 residues. In germline, CDR1 is DFQATT, CDR2 SNEGSKA (reference sequence). The CDR3 DNA sequence: TGCAGTGCTAGAACTCGACTAGCGGGAAGGAGGTACCAAGAGACCCAGTACTTC. It translates to CSARTRLAGRRYQETQYF.

A few counts support this clonotype. The rearrangement links TRBV20-1 to TRBJ1-4; no clear D. CDR3 length: 13 amino acids. Germline V gene lookup returns CDR1 DFQATT and CDR2 SNEGSKA (reference sequence). Trimming took off 3 bases at V and 4 bases at J, with 9 bases between the two ends. The CDR3 spells CSASHLNNEKLFF. CDR3 bases: TGCAGTGCTAGCCATTTAAATAATGAAAAACTGTTTTTT.

This clonotype was seen only a few times. V usage is TRBV7-2 and J usage is TRBJ2-6; 9 positions agree with TRBD2. V was pared by 5 bases and J by 4 bases, with 3 bases of the junction left unmatched. The CDR3 contains 15 residues. The V gene's germline CDR1 is SGHTA and CDR2 FQGNSA. The CDR3, as DNA: TGTGCCAGCAGCCATAGCGGGAGAGGGGCCAACGTCCTGACTTTC. This encodes CASSHSGRGANVLTF.

This clonotype has more than one count but fewer than ten. The V and J genes are TRBV5-4 and TRBJ2-3; TRBD1 matches at 9 bases. J was trimmed by 1 base and V by 6 bases; bases with no gene match: 3. Per germline, CDR1 SGHNT and CDR2 YYREEE (reference sequence). This CDR3 spans 14 amino acids. CDR3 region: CASTRDRGTDTQYF. The CDR3 DNA follows: TGTGCCAGCACGAGGGACAGGGGCACAGATACGCAGTATTTT. Drawing the rest from reference TRBV5-4 and TRBJ2-3, the complete variable domain is ETGVTQSPTHLIKTRGQQVTLRCSSQSGHNTVSWYQQALGQGPQFIFQYYREEENGRGNFPPRFSGLQFPNYSSELNVNALELDDSALYLCASTRDRGTDTQYFGPGTRLTVL.

The V call is TRBV7-2, the J call TRBJ2-1; 9 bases match TRBD2. Germline values: CDR1 SGHTA, CDR2 FQGNSA. Trimming at V came to 5 bases and at J to 6 bases, leaving 8 bases not matched to a gene. The CDR3 length is 15 residues. This chain's CDR3 is CASSRGASGANEQFF. The CDR3 coding sequence is TGTGCCAGCAGCCGGGGGGCTAGCGGGGCCAATGAGCAGTTCTTC.

The J gene is TRBJ2-1, the V gene TRBV12-3 or TRBV12-4; TRBD1 might be the D (6 bases). Trimming cost V 6 bases and J 4 bases, with 13 bases left between them. The CDR3 is 14 residues long. This CDR3 reads CASRRWTDYNEQFF. Here the CDR3 DNA reads TGTGCCAGCAGGAGATGGACAGATTACAATGAGCAGTTCTTC.

In its sample, this clonotype was seen a few times. V usage is TRBV5-1 and J usage is TRBJ1-6, with D tentatively TRBD1 (6 bases). Germline-derived CDR1 and CDR2 are SGHRS and YFSETQ. The CDR3 length is 15 residues. V shed 4 bases and J shed 8 bases, with 16 bases lying between them. CDR3 loop: CASSQGMGNHSPLHF. The DNA for the CDR3 is TGCGCCAGCAGCCAGGGGATGGGTAACCATTCACCCCTCCACTTT.

J is TRBJ2-6 and V is TRBV5-4; 8 nucleotides match TRBD1. Germline-derived CDR1 and CDR2 are SGHNT and YYREEE (reference sequence). The CDR3 has 17 amino acids. Trimming cost V 5 bases and J 1 base; bases outside gene matches: 8. The CDR3 DNA sequence: TGTGCCAGCAGGATTGGGACAGGAGTTTCTGGGGCCAACGTCCTGACTTTC. Protein: CASRIGTGVSGANVLTF.

V gene TRBV5-1 combines with J gene TRBJ2-7; D is undetermined. Trimming took off 0 bases at V and 3 bases at J, with 10 bases between the two ends. CDR1 is SGHRS, CDR2 YFSETQ, per germline. This CDR3 contains 14 residues. The CDR3 DNA reads TGCGCCAGCAGCTTGGACATTCCAATCTACGAGCAGTACTTC. Translating gives CASSLDIPIYEQYF.

This clonotype was seen many times. CDR3 amino acids: CSARLAGAETQYF. CDR3 DNA: TGCAGTGCTAGACTAGCGGGAGCAGAGACCCAGTACTTC. This chain uses TRBV20-1 with TRBJ2-5; TRBD2 aligns across 10 bases. Germline CDR1 reads DFQATT; CDR2 reads SNEGSKA (reference sequence). The CDR3 runs to 13 residues. V shed 2 bases and J 4 bases; nucleotides not matched to a gene: 1.

This clonotype is termed medium-sized (0.01 to 0.1%). The chain recombines TRBV20-1 with TRBJ2-1; TRBD2 matches 14 bases. Germline V CDR1 and CDR2: DFQATT, SNEGSKA (reference sequence). Losses at the gene ends were 3 bases for V and 8 bases for J; bases not matched to a gene: 9. CDR3 length equals 16 residues. Written as DNA, the CDR3 is TGCAGTGCTAGGAACCCGGGACTAGCGGGAGTTGATGAGCAGTTCTTC. It codes for CSARNPGLAGVDEQFF.

This clonotype showed up just a few times. The chain carries TRBV7-3 and TRBJ2-3, with D maybe TRBD2 (6 bases). V lost 2 bases and J 1 base, leaving 10 bases between the germline ends. This CDR3 comprises 15 residues. Germline assignment: CDR1 SGHTA and CDR2 FQGTGA. For the CDR3, the DNA is TGTGCCAGCAGCTTATCGTCGGGGGGCACAGATACGCAGTATTTT. It translates to CASSLSSGGTDTQYF.

Turning to this clonotype: A far larger clone is off by one base, so a read error is likely. The chain joins TRBV20-1 to TRBJ2-4, with 14 positions matching TRBD2. Trimming at V came to 3 bases and at J to 13 bases, leaving 14 bases not matched to a gene. The CDR3 consists of 16 residues. Germline CDR1 DFQATT, CDR2 SNEGSKA (reference sequence). CDR3 region: CSARNPGLAGVDEQYF. The CDR3, as DNA: TGCAGTGCTAGGAACCCGGGACTAGCGGGAGTTGATGAGCAGTACTTC.

The chain uses TRBV28 and TRBJ2-7, with 10 bases fitting TRBD1. Trimming at V came to 6 bases and at J to 2 bases, leaving 1 base not matched to a gene. There are 13 residues in the CDR3. Germline-derived CDR1 and CDR2 are MDHEN and SYDVKM. The CDR3 coding sequence is TGTGCCAGCAGCGGGACAGGGGCCTACGAGCAGTACTTC. It codes for CASSGTGAYEQYF.

This clonotype was detected only a few times. The CDR3 DNA reads as TGTGCCAGCAGCTTAAAACGGGAGGGTCACAATGAGCAGTTCTTC. Translating gives CASSLKREGHNEQFF. The chain links TRBV7-9 to TRBJ2-1, with 8 bases fitting TRBD2. V lost 2 bases and J lost 5; bases outside the gene matches: 5. This CDR3 contains 15 residues. From germline, CDR1 is SEHNR and CDR2 FQNEAQ (reference sequence).

This rearrangement joins TRBV20-1 to TRBJ2-2, with TRBD2 matching 9 bases. The J segment lost 4 bases and the V segment lost 0 bases, leaving 12 bases of the junction unmatched. The CDR3 extends over 18 amino acids. The germline gives CDR1 DFQATT, CDR2 SNEGSKA (reference sequence). The CDR3 bases are TGCAGTGCTAGAGATAACCTAAAGGCGGGAGGGGTCACCGGGGAGCTGTTTTTT. Amino acid sequence: CSARDNLKAGGVTGELFF.

CDR3 nucleotide sequence: TGCAGTGCTAGAGAAACGGACAATCAGCCCCAGCATTTT. It specifies CSARETDNQPQHF. The rearrangement joins TRBV20-1 to TRBJ1-5; D remains ambiguous. The germline V gene has CDR1 DFQATT and CDR2 SNEGSKA (reference sequence). This CDR3 is 13 amino acids long. Between the trimmed V and J ends, which lost 0 bases and 3 bases, there was a span of 6 bases.

Notes on this clonotype: A read error may be the cause here, since a much bigger clone is one base away. This rearrangement joins TRBV7-8 to TRBJ1-2, with 11 bases lining up with TRBD1. This CDR3 has 16 amino acids. The V gene end was trimmed by 4 bases and the J gene end by 8 bases; junction bases not matched to a gene: 12. Germline loops: CDR1 SGHVS, CDR2 FQNEAQ. CDR3 nucleotides: TGTGCCAGCAGCTCATACGGGGGACAGGGGGTGTCCGGCTACACCTTC. Translated: CASSSYGGQGVSGYTF.

Ten or more counts support this clonotype. This sequence joins TRBV12-3 or TRBV12-4 and TRBJ1-4; D uncertain. V shed 7 bases and J shed 0 bases, with 21 bases lying between them. The CDR3 length is 18 residues. CDR3 DNA: TGTGCCAGCACCCCCGGGTGGTTACCGGCTCCAACTAATGAAAAACTGTTTTTT. Its translation is CASTPGWLPAPTNEKLFF.

Ten or more counts support this clonotype. This chain connects TRBV30 to TRBJ2-3, with no clear D. The CDR3 runs to 12 residues. V lost 2 bases to trimming and J lost 2 bases, with 5 bases between them. In germline, CDR1 is GTSNPN, CDR2 SVGIG (reference sequence). This chain's CDR3 is CAWSINTDTQYF. CDR3 sequence (DNA): TGTGCCTGGAGTATCAACACAGATACGCAGTATTTT. The whole variable domain, filled in from reference TRBV30 and TRBJ2-3, reads SQTIHQWPATLVQPVGSPLSLECTVEGTSNPNLYWYRQAAGRGLQLLFYSVGIGQISSEVPQNLSASRPQDRQFILSSKKLLLSDSGFYLCAWSINTDTQYFGPGTRLTVL.

This clonotype showed up just a few times. The gene calls are TRBV29-1 and TRBJ2-7; the match to TRBD2 covers 7 bases. The CDR3 has 12 residues. V was clipped by 3 bases and J by 10 bases; unmatched bases: 9. Germline V lookup: CDR1 SQVTM, CDR2 ANQGSEA. The CDR3 sequence is CSVESRGERQYF. The CDR3 nucleotides read TGCAGCGTTGAGAGTCGGGGGGAGCGACAGTACTTC.

In its sample, this clonotype was seen many times. V is TRBV12-3 or TRBV12-4 and J is TRBJ2-5; TRBD2 matches 9 bases. This CDR3 spans 16 amino acids. The J segment lost 1 base and the V segment lost 3 bases, leaving 6 bases of the junction unmatched. CDR3 DNA: TGTGCCAGCAGTTTCAAGAGCGGGAGGATCCAAGAGACCCAGTACTTC. Residues: CASSFKSGRIQETQYF.

This clonotype was recorded a few times. This chain joins TRBV20-1 and TRBJ2-1; 14 bases agree with TRBD2. CDR1 is DFQATT and CDR2 is SNEGSKA in the germline V gene (reference sequence). This CDR3 has 17 amino acids. V lost 0 bases to trimming and J lost 10 bases; unmatched junction nucleotides: 11. The CDR3 sequence is CSARDETGTSGGREQFF. The CDR3 DNA reads as TGCAGTGCTAGAGACGAGACCGGGACTAGCGGGGGCCGGGAGCAGTTCTTC.

This clonotype was observed at least ten times. The V gene is TRBV12-3 or TRBV12-4, the J gene TRBJ1-1, with D uncertain. The CDR3 spans 12 residues. V was shortened by 6 bases and J by 2 bases, with 7 bases between the two germline ends. CDR3: CASRLENTEAFF. The DNA for the CDR3 is TGTGCCAGCAGACTAGAAAACACTGAAGCTTTCTTT.

The V call is TRBV5-1, the J call TRBJ2-7, with 10 bases matching TRBD1. The CDR3 length is 15 residues. With 0 bases clipped from V and 3 bases from J, the junction kept 3 bases outside the gene matches. CDR1 and CDR2 from the germline V gene are SGHRS and YFSETQ. The CDR3 nucleotides are TGCGCCAGCAGCTTGGAGGGACAGGGGTTCTACGAGCAGTACTTC. Amino acid sequence: CASSLEGQGFYEQYF.

About this clonotype: A read error is possible here, since a much larger clone lies one base away. This CDR3 is missing its conserved last phenylalanine or tryptophan, likely due to a read error. V usage is TRBV5-1 and J usage is TRBJ1-2; TRBD1 agrees at 8 bases. J lost 7 bases, V lost 0 bases, and 2 bases had no gene match. Germline CDR1 and CDR2: SGHRS and YFSETQ. This CDR3 has 13 residues. CDR3 in amino acids: CASSLATGGGYTL. In nucleotides, the CDR3 is TGCGCCAGCAGCTTGGCCACAGGGGGTGGCTACACCCTC.

This clonotype was observed once. The chain couples TRBV7-9 to TRBJ2-1; the match to TRBD1 covers 9 bases. Trimming cost V 7 bases and J 6 bases; bases outside gene matches: 10. Germline loops: CDR1 SEHNR, CDR2 FQNEAQ (reference sequence). The CDR3 is made up of 15 amino acids. Written as DNA, the CDR3 is TGTGCCAGCACCGAGAGGGGGACAGGGACCAATGAGCAGTTCTTC. It is translated as CASTERGTGTNEQFF.

V gene TRBV7-9 combines with J gene TRBJ2-3; 9 bases are a match to TRBD2. The junction had 5 bases not matched to a gene; V was cut back by 5 bases and J by 2 bases. This CDR3 spans 15 amino acids. Germline CDR1 SEHNR, CDR2 FQNEAQ (reference sequence). CDR3 DNA sequence: TGTGCCAGCAGCCGAGTAGCGGGAGCCACAGATACGCAGTATTTT. The encoded protein is CASSRVAGATDTQYF.